The T cell receptor (beta chain) described here comes from a study of T cell responses to AZD1222 COVID-19 vaccine. Method: immunoSEQ multiplex PCR; TCRdb's copy keeps in-frame clones and lacks some. This sample has 95,000 to 150,000 clones, with 93% found just once. The CDR3 totals 15 residues. Trimming removed 3 bases at V and 0 bases at J, with 9 bases between. Germline CDR1 reads LNHDA; CDR2 reads SQIVND (reference sequence). The J gene is TRBJ1-3, the V gene TRBV19; D is undetermined. The sequence was obtained from an adult who received the AZD1222 COVID-19 vaccine. This specimen consisted of peripheral blood, obtained 28 days after the second AZD1222 dose. Written as DNA, the CDR3 is TGTGCCAGTAGTATGAAGAGTACCTCTGGAAACACCATATATTTT. Protein: CASSMKSTSGNTIYF.